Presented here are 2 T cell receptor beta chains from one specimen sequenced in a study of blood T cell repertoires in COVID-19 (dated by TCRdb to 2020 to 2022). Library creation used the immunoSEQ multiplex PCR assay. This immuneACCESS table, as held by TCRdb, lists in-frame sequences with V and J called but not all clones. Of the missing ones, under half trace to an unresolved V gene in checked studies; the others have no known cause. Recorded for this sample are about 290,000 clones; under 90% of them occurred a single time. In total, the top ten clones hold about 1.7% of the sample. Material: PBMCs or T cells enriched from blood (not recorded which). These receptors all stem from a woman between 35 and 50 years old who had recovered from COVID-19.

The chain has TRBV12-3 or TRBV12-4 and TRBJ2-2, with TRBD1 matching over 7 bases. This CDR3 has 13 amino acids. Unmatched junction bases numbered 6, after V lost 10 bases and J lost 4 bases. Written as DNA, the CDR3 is TGTGCCACCAGGGGGAGCGGCACCGGGGAGCTGTTTTTT. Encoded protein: CATRGSGTGELFF.

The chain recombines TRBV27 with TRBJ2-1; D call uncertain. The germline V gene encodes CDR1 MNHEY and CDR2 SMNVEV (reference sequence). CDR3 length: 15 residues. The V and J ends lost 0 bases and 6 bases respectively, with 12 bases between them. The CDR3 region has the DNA TGTGCCAGCAGTTTATCGTTCCTCCTAGGCAATGAGCAGTTCTTC. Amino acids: CASSLSFLLGNEQFF.